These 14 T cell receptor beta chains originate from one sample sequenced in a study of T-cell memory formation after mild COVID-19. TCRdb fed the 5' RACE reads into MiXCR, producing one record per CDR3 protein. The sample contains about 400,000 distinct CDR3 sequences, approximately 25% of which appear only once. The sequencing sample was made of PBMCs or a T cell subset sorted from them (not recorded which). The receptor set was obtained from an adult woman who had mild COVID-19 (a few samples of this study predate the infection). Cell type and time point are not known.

The chain's CDR3 is CASRSGGNTGELFF. CDR3 bases: TGTGCCAGCAGGAGCGGGGGAAACACCGGGGAGCTGTTTTTT. This sequence joins TRBV2 and TRBJ2-2, with TRBD2 identical over 8 bases. This CDR3 has 14 amino acids. The V gene end was trimmed by 6 bases and the J gene end by 2 bases; junction bases not matched to a gene: 2. Per the germline V gene, CDR1 is SNHLY and CDR2 is FYNNEI.

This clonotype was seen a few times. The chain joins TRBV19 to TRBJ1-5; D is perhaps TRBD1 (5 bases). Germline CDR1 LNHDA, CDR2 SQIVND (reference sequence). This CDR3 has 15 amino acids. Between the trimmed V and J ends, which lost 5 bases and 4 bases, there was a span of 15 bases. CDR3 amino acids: CASSLLGGGNQPQHF. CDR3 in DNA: TGTGCCAGTAGTCTCCTGGGGGGTGGGAATCAGCCCCAGCATTTT.

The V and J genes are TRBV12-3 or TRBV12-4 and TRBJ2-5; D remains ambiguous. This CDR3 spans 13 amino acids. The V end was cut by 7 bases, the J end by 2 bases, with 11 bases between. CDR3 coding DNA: TGTGCCAGCAACCTGGTACTACAAGAGACCCAGTACTTC. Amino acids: CASNLVLQETQYF.

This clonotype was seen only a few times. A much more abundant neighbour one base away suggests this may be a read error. CDR3 loop: CASSLQTGNTEAFF. CDR3 coding DNA: TGTGCCAGCAGTCTCCAGACAGGGAACACTGAAGCTTTCTTT. V usage is TRBV12-3 or TRBV12-4 and J usage is TRBJ1-1; D is possibly TRBD1 (6 bases). CDR3 length equals 14 residues. The V and J ends lost 5 bases and 1 base respectively, with 11 bases between them.

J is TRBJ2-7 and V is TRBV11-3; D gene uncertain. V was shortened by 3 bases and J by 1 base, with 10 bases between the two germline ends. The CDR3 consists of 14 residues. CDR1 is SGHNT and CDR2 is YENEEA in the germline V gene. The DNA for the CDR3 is TGTGCCAGCAGCTTTTCGGCAGGTTCCTACGAGCAGTACTTC. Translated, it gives CASSFSAGSYEQYF.

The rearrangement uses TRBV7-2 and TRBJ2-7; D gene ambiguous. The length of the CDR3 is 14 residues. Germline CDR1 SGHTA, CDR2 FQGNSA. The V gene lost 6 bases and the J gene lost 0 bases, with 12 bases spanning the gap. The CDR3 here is CASSPRMSSYEQYF. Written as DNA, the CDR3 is TGTGCCAGCAGTCCACGGATGAGCTCCTACGAGCAGTACTTC. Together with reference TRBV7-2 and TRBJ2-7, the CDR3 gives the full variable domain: GAGVSQSPSNKVTEKGKDVELRCDPISGHTALYWYRQSLGQGLEFLIYFQGNSAPDKSGLPSDRFSAERTGGSVSTLTIQRTQQEDSAVYLCASSPRMSSYEQYFGPGTRLTVT.

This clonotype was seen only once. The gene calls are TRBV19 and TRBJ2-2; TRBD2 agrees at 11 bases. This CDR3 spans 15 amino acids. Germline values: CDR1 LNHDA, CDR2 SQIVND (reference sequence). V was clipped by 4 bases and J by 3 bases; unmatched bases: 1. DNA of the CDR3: TGTGCCAGTAGTAGTAGCGGGGGGGACACCGGGGAGCTGTTTTTT. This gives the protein CASSSSGGDTGELFF.

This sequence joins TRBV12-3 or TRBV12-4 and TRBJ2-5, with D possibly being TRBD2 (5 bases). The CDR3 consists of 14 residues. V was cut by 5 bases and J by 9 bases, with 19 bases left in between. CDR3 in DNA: TGTGCCAGCAGTCTAGTTCCCCCGCCGAGGGCCCAGTACTTC. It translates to CASSLVPPPRAQYF.

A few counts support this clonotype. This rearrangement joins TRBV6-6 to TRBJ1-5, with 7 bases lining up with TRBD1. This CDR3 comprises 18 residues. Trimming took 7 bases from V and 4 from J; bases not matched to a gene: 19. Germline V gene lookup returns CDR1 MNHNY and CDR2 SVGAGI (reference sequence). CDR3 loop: CASIPGAGAGGRNQPQHF. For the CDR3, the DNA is TGTGCCAGCATACCTGGGGCCGGAGCAGGGGGAAGGAATCAGCCCCAGCATTTT.

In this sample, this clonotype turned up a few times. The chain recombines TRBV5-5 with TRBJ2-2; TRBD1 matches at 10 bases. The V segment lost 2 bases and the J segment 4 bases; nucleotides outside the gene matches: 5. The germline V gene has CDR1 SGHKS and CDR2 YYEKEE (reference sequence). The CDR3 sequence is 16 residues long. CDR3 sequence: CASSFYGQGGTGELFF. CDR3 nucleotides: TGTGCCAGCAGCTTTTACGGACAGGGGGGCACCGGGGAGCTGTTTTTT.

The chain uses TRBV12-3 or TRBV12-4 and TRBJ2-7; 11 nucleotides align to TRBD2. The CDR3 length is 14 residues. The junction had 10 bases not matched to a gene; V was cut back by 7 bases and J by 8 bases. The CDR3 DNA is TGTGCCAGCACCTTAGCGGGAGGGCCGGGTAAGCAGTACTTC. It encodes CASTLAGGPGKQYF.

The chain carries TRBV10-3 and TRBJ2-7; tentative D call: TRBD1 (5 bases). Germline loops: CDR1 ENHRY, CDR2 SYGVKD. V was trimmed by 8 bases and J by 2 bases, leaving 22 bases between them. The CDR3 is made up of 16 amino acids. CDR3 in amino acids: CAISGQARGRAYEQYF. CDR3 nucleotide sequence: TGTGCCATCTCCGGGCAGGCAAGAGGCAGGGCCTACGAGCAGTACTTC.

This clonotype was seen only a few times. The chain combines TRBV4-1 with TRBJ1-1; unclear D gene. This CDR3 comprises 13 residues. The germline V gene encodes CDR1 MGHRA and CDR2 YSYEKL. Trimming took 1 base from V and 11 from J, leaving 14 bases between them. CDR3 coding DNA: TGCGCCAGCAGCCAAGTTGGTCCCGGAGAGGCTTTCTTT. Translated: CASSQVGPGEAFF.

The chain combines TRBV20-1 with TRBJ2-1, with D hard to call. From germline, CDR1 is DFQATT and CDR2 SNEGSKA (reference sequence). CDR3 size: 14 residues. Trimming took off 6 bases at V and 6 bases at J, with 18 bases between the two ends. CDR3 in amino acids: CSALDSADANEQFF. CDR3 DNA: TGCAGTGCCCTAGACTCCGCAGACGCCAATGAGCAGTTCTTC.